This T cell receptor beta chain was recorded in a study of blood T cell repertoires in COVID-19. Symptom resolution, clearance, or two negative PCRs marked donors in Cohort 3 as recovered. There are 11 residues in the CDR3. V was shortened by 5 bases and J by 8 bases, with 12 bases between the two germline ends. CDR1 SQVTM and CDR2 ANQGSEA come from the germline V gene. In the original processing: The assay estimated nucleated cells by amplifying reference gene primers. Repertoires were generated with immunoSEQ multiplex PCR, while TCRdb's copy carries only in-frame clones and drops some. D and trimming were read from the DNA, whereas the V and J calls and clone size are those reported in that table. The sample consists of some 390,000 clones, 80% to 90% of them appearing once.

The specimen was PBMCs or T cells enriched from blood (not recorded which). V usage is TRBV29-1 and J usage is TRBJ1-2, with D possibly TRBD1 on 5 matching bases. The TCR was taken from a man aged 25-45 years who had recovered from COVID-19. The CDR3 nucleotides read TGCAGCGTTATGGGGGGAGAAGGCTACACCTTC. It is translated as CSVMGGEGYTF.